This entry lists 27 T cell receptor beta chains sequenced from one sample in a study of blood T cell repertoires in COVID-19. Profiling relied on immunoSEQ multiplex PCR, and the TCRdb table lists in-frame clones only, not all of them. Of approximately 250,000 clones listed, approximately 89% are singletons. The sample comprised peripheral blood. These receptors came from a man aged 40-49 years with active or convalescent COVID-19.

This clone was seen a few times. CDR3 DNA: TGTGCCAGCAGTGCCTGGACTAGCGGGAGTACCTACGAGCAGTACTTC. Amino acid sequence: CASSAWTSGSTYEQYF. V usage is TRBV6-1 and J usage is TRBJ2-7, with 13 bases identical to TRBD2. V lost 4 bases, J lost 2 bases, and 5 bases stayed unmatched. The CDR3 spans 16 residues. The germline CDR1 and CDR2 sequences are MNHNS and SASEGT.

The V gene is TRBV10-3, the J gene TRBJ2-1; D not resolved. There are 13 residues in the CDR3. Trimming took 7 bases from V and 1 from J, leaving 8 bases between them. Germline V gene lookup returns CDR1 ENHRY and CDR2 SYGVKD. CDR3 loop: CAIMQESYNEQFF. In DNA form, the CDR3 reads TGTGCCATCATGCAGGAATCCTACAATGAGCAGTTCTTC.

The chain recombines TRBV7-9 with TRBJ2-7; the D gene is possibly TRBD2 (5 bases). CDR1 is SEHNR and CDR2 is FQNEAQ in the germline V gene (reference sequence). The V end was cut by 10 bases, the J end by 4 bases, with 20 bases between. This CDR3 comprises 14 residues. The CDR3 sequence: CANPRGRGSYEQYF. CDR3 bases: TGTGCCAACCCGCGTGGCCGAGGGTCATACGAGCAGTACTTC.

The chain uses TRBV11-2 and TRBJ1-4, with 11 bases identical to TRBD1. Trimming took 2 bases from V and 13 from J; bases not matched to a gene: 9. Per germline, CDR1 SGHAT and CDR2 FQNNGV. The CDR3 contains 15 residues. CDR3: CASSLHRDRGNSLFF. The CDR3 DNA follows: TGTGCCAGCAGCTTACACCGGGACAGGGGGAATTCACTGTTTTTT.

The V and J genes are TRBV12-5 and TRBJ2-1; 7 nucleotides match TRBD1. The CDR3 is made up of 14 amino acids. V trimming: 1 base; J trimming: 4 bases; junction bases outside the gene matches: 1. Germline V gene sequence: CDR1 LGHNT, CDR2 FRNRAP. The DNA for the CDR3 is TGTGCTAGTGGTTTGGGGACAGGTTACAATGAGCAGTTCTTC. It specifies CASGLGTGYNEQFF. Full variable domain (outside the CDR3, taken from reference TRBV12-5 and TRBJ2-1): DARVTQTPRHKVTEMGQEVTMRCQPILGHNTVFWYRQTMMQGLELLAYFRNRAPLDDSGMPKDRFSAEMPDATLATLKIQPSEPRDSAVYFCASGLGTGYNEQFFGPGTRLTVL.

The CDR3 sequence: CASSLTGVEAFF. The CDR3 bases are TGTGCCAGCAGCTTAACAGGGGTTGAAGCTTTCTTT. This sequence joins TRBV9 and TRBJ1-1; 7 nucleotides agree with TRBD1. With 4 bases clipped from V and 7 bases from J, the junction kept 4 bases outside the gene matches. The CDR3 is made up of 12 amino acids. Germline V gives CDR1 SGDLS, CDR2 YYNGEE.

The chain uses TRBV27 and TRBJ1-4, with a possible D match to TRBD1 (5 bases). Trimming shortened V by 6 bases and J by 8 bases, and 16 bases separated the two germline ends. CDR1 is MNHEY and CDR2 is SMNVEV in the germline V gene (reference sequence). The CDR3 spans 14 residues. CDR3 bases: TGTGCCAGCAGGTTTCTCGGGGGAGACGAAAAACTGTTTTTT. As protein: CASRFLGGDEKLFF.

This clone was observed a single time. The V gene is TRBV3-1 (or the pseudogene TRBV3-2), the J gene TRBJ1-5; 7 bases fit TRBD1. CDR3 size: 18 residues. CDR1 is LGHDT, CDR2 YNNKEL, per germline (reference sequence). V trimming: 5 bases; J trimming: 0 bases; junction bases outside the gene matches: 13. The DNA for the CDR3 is TGTGCCAGCAGCGCGGGACAGCGTGGGTCCCATAGCAATCAGCCCCAGCATTTT. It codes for CASSAGQRGSHSNQPQHF.

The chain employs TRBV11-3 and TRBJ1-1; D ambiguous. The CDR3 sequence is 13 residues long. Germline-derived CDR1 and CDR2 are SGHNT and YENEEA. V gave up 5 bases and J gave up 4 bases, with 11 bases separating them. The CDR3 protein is CASSTRGLTEAFF. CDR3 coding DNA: TGTGCCAGCAGCACAAGAGGTCTCACTGAAGCTTTCTTT.

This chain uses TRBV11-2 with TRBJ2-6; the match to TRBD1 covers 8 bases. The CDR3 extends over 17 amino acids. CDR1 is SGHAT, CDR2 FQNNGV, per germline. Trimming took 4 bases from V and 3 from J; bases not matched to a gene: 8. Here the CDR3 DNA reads TGTGCCAGCAGCTCAGGACAGGGATCGCTTGGGGCCAACGTCCTGACTTTC. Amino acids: CASSSGQGSLGANVLTF.

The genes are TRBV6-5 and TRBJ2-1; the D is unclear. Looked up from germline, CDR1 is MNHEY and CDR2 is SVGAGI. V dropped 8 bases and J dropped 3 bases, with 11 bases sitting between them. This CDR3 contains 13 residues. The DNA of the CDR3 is TGTGCCAGCGGGCTTTCCGGCTACAATGAGCAGTTCTTC. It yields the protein CASGLSGYNEQFF.

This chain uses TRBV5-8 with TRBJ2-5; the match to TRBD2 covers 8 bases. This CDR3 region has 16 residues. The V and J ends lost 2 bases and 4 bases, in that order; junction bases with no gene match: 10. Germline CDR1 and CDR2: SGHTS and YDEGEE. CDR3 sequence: CASSFLTSGRGETQYF. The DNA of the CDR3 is TGTGCCAGCAGCTTTCTCACTAGCGGCCGGGGAGAGACCCAGTACTTC. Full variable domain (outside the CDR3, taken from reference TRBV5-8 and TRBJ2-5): EAGVTQSPTHLIKTRGQQATLRCSPISGHTSVYWYQQALGLGLQFLLWYDEGEERNRGNFPPRFSGRQFPNYSSELNVNALELEDSALYLCASSFLTSGRGETQYFGPGTRLLVL.

The CDR3 DNA reads TGTGCCAGCAGCAACCGGGACAGGGGACTCTATGGCTACACCTTC. Translation gives CASSNRDRGLYGYTF. The chain carries TRBV5-6 and TRBJ1-2, with 10 bases aligning to TRBD1. The trim removed 4 bases at V and 4 bases at J, leaving 7 bases unmatched. The CDR3 is made up of 15 amino acids. CDR1 is SGHDT, CDR2 YYEEEE, per germline.

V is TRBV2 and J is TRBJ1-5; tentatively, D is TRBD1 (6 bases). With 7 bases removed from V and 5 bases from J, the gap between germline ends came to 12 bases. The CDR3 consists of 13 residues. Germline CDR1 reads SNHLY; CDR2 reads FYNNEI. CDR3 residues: CASKGQPDQPQHF. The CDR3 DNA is TGTGCCAGCAAAGGACAGCCTGATCAGCCCCAGCATTTT.

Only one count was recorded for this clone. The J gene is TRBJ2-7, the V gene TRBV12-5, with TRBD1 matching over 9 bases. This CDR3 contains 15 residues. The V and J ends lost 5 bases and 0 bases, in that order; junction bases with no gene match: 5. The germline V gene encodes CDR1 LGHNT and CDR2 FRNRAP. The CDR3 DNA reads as TGTGCTAGTGGTCAAGGACAGGGGAACTCCTACGAGCAGTACTTC. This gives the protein CASGQGQGNSYEQYF.

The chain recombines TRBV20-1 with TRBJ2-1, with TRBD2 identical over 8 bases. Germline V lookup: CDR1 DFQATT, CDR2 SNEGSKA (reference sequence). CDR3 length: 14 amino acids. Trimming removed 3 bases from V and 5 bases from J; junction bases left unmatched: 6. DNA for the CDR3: TGCAGTGCTAGTCCCCTAGCGGGTAACAATGAGCAGTTCTTC. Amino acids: CSASPLAGNNEQFF.

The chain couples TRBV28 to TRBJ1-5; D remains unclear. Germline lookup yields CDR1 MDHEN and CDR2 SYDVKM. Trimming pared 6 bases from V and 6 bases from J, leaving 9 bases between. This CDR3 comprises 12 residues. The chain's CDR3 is CASSLSVQPQHF. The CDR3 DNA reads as TGTGCCAGCAGCCTCAGTGTTCAGCCCCAGCATTTT.

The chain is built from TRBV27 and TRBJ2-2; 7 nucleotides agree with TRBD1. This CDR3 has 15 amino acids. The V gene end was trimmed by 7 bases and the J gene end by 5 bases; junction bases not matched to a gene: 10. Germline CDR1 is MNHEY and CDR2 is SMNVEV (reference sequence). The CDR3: CASTQRGGGTGELFF. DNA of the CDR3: TGTGCCAGCACCCAAAGAGGGGGCGGGACCGGGGAGCTGTTTTTT.

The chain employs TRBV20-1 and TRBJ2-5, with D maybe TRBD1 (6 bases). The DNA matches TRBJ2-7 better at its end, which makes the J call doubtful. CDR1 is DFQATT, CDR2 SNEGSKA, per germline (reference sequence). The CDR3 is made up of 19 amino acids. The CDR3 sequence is CSASDPQATGKPGSYEQYF. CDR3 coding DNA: TGCAGTGCTAGTGATCCCCAAGCTACAGGGAAACCTGGCTCCTACGAGCAGTACTTC.

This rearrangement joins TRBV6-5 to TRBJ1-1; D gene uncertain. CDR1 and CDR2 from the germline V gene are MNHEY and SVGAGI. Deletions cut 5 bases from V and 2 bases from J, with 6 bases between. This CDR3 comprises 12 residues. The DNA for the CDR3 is TGTGCCAGCAGTCCGTATAACACTGAAGCTTTCTTT. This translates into CASSPYNTEAFF.

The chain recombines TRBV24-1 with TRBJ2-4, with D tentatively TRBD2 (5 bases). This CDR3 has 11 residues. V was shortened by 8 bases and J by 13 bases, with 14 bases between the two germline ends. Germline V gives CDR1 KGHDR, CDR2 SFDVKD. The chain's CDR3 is CATKVRRAQYF. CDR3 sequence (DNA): TGTGCCACCAAAGTAAGGCGGGCCCAGTACTTC.

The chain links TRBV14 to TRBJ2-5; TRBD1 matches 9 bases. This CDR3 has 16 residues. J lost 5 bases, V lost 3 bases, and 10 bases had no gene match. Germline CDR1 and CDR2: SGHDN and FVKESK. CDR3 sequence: CASSQAGQGRRETQYF. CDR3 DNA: TGTGCCAGCAGCCAGGCCGGACAGGGGAGGAGGGAGACCCAGTACTTC.

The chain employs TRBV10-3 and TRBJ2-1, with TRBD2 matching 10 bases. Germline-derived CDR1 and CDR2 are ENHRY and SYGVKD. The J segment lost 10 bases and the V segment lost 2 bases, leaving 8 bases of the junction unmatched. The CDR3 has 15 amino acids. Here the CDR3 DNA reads TGTGCCATCAGTGAGGAGGAAGCGGGGGGGTTAGAGCAGTTCTTC. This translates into CAISEEEAGGLEQFF.

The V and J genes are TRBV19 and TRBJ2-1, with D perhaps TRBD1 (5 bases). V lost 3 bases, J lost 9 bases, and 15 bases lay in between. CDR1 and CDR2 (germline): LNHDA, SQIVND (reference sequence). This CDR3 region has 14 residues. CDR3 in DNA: TGTGCCAGTAGTATCAACCAGGGATACGGTGAGCAGTTCTTC. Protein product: CASSINQGYGEQFF. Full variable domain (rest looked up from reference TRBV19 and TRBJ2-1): DGGITQSPKYLFRKEGQNVTLSCEQNLNHDAMYWYRQDPGQGLRLIYYSQIVNDFQKGDIAEGYSVSREKKESFPLTVTSAQKNPTAFYLCASSINQGYGEQFFGPGTRLTVL.

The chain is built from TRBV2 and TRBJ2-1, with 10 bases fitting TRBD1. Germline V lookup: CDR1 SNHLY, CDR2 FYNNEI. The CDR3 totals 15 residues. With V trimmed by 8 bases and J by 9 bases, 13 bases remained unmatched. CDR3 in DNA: TGTGCCAGCCCCACCCGGGACAGGGGAGAGGGTGAGCAGTTCTTC. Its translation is CASPTRDRGEGEQFF.

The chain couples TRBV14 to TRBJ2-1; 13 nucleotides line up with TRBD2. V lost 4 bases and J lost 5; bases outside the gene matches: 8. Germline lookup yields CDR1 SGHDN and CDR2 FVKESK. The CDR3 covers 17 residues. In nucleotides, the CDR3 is TGTGCCAGCAGCCGGGCACTGGGACTAGCGGGGAACAATGAGCAGTTCTTC. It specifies CASSRALGLAGNNEQFF. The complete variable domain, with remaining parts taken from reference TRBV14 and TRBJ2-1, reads EAGVTQFPSHSVIEKGQTVTLRCDPISGHDNLYWYRRVMGKEIKFLLHFVKESKQDESGMPNNRFLAERTGGTYSTLKVQPAELEDSGVYFCASSRALGLAGNNEQFFGPGTRLTVL.

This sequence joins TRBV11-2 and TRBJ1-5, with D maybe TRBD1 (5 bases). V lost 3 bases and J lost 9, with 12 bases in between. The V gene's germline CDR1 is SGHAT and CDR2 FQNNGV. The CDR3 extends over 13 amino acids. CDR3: CASSFGTQGPQHF. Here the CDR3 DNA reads TGTGCCAGCAGCTTCGGTACTCAGGGGCCCCAGCATTTT.